The 3 T cell receptor beta chains below all came from one sample that was sequenced in a study of T cell responses to AZD1222 COVID-19 vaccine (dated by TCRdb to the early 2020s). The time point label, as the study defines it: baseline before first vaccination. Library method: the immunoSEQ multiplex PCR assay. Not all clones reach the TCRdb copy of this immuneACCESS table, which keeps in-frame sequences only. Checked studies attribute under half of the gap to unresolved V genes and leave the rest unexplained. The table for this sample lists more than 95,000 clones; approximately 90% of them were counted only once. Jointly, the top ten make up 3.5% to 4.5% of the sample. Source: peripheral blood, taken on day 0 of AZD1222 vaccination. The receptor source for this set is an adult in good health.

The chain employs TRBV7-9 and TRBJ1-4; TRBD1 matches 7 bases. The CDR3 covers 15 residues. V was pared by 7 bases and J by 5 bases, with 10 bases of the junction left unmatched. CDR1 and CDR2 (germline): SEHNR, FQNEAQ (reference sequence). The CDR3 sequence: CASKSDRVLNEKLFF. The CDR3 DNA follows: TGTGCCAGCAAGAGTGACAGGGTCCTAAATGAAAAACTGTTTTTT.

The rearrangement joins TRBV6-5 to TRBJ1-1; tentative D call: TRBD1 (5 bases). Germline V gene lookup returns CDR1 MNHEY and CDR2 SVGAGI. This CDR3 contains 15 residues. The V end lost 0 bases, the J end lost 6 bases, and 14 bases lay between the germline ends. CDR3 nucleotides: TGTGCCAGCAGTTACTCAGGCCCCAAGGGGTCTGAAGCTTTCTTT. It yields the protein CASSYSGPKGSEAFF.

The chain couples TRBV25-1 to TRBJ2-7, with D tentatively TRBD2 (7 bases). The CDR3 is 17 residues long. The ends were cut back, 4 bases at V and 2 bases at J, with 21 bases in the middle. Germline assignment: CDR1 MGHDK and CDR2 SYGVNS. In DNA form, the CDR3 reads TGTGCCAGCAGTGTAGGCCCCATGGGGGGGGCAGCCTACGAGCAGTACTTC. Translated: CASSVGPMGGAAYEQYF.